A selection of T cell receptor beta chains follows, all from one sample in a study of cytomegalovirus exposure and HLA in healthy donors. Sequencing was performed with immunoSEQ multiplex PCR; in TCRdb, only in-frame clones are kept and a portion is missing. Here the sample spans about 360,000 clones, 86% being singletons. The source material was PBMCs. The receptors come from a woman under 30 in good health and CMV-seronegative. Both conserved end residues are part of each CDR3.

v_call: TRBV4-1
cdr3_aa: CASSFFLGELFF

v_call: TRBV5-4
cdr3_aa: CASSSPGDRAHGYTF

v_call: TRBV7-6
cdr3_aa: CASSQRLAGGEETQYF

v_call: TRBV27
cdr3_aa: CASRDRARNEQFF

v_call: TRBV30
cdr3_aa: CAWSVGGQNEAFF

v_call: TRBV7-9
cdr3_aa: CASSSGLATAYEQYF

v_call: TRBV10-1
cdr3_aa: CASSERAGGTLTEAFF

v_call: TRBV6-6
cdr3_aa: CASSYGSGTYEQYF

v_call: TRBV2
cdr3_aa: CASIGQGSTDTQYF

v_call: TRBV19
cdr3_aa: CASKMGGRNEQFF

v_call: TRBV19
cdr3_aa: CATSAGGWNTEAFF

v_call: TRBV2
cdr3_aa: CASSEGQIAYEQYF

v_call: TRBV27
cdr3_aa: CASSLFFPSTYEQYF

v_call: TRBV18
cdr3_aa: CASSSKFSPGPHMNTEAFF

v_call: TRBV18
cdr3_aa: CASSSGQGDQPQHF

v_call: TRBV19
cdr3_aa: CASDGQGAVYGYTF

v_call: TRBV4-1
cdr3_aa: CASSQGTTYEQYF

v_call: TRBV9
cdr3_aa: CASSLKRGDRTEAFF

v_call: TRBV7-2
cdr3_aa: CASSLVTSAPQDTQYF

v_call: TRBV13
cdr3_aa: CASSLSFLTPRANTIYF

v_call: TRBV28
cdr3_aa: CASSVVQGANYGYTF

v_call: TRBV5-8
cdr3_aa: CASSIRTVATAGELFF

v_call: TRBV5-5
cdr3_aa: CASREQGSYGYTF

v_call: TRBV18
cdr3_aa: CASSPGQGRSGYTF

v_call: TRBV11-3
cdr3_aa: CASSSRQGARETQYF

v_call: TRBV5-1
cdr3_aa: CASSFGAGANVLTF

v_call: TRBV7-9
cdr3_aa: CASRPIAGGVNEQFF

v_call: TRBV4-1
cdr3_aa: CASSQGVWQGYEQYF

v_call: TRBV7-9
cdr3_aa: CASSSQAADNSPLHF

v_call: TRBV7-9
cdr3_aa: CASSGLAGGLTGELFF

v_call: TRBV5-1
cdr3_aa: CASSLEAGRGTDTQYF

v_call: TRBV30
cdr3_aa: CAWRFAPESPLHF

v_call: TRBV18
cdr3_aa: CASSRTAGFTGELFF

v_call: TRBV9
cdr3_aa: CASSVDTRGIYEQYF

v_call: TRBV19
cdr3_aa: CASSRPQGNYYGYTF

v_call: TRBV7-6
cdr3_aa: CASSPESGWVANSPLHF

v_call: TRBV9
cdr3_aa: CASSVGTGGGYGYTF

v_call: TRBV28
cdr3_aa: CASRTTGGNSPLHF